This T cell receptor beta chain was profiled in a study of blood T cell repertoires in COVID-19. This clone showed up just once. Germline loops: CDR1 SGHNT, CDR2 YYREEE (reference sequence). The CDR3 consists of 15 residues. V lost 4 bases to trimming and J lost 5 bases, with 18 bases between them. Profiling relied on immunoSEQ multiplex PCR, and the TCRdb table lists in-frame clones only, not all of them. The sample has hundreds of thousands of clones, roughly 86% seen once. This TCR derives from a woman in her thirties who had recovered from COVID-19. Sequenced: PBMCs or T cells enriched from blood (not recorded which). The V gene is TRBV5-4, the J gene TRBJ2-5; D is possibly TRBD2 (5 bases). This chain's CDR3 is CASSPRAQRRETQYF. The CDR3 DNA follows: TGTGCCAGCAGCCCCCGGGCCCAGAGGAGGGAGACCCAGTACTTC.